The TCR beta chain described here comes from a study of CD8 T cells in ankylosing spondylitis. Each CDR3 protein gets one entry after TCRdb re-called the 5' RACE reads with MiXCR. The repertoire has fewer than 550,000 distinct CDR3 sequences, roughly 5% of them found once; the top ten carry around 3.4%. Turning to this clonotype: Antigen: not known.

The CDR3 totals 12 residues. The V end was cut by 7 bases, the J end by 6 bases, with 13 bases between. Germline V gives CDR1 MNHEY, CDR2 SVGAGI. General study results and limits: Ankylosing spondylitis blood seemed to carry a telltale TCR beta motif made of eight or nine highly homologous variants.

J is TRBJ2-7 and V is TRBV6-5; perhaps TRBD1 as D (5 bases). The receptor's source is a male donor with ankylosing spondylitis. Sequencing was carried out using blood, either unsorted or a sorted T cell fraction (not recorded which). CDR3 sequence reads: CASKNRLLEQYF. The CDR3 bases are TGTGCCAGCAAGAACAGGCTGCTCGAGCAGTACTTC.